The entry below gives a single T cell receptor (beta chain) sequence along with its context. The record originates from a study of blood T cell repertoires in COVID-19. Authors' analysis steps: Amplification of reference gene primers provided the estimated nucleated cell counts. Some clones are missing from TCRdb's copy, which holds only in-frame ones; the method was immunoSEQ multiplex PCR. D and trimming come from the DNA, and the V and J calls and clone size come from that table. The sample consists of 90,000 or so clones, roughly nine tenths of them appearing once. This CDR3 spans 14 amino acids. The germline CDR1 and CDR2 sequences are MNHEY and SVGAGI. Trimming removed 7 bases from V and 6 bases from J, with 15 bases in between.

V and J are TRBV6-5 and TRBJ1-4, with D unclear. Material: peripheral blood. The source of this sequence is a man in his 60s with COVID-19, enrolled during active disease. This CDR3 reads CASKPRPRDEKLFF. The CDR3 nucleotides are TGTGCCAGCAAGCCGCGTCCTCGAGATGAAAAACTGTTTTTT.